This T cell receptor beta chain was recovered during a study of neoadjuvant anti-PD-1 for oral cavity cancer. A note on this clone: The antigen remains undetermined.

Time point noted: after neoadjuvant nivolumab, at surgical resection. Notes on the study in general: Non-responders to neoadjuvant nivolumab had significantly more clonal PBMC T cells than responders.

Six replicates per PBMC sample, mostly from 450 to 600 ng of genomic DNA. Method: immunoSEQ multiplex PCR; TCRdb's copy keeps in-frame clones and lacks some. This table has approximately 7,800 clones, about 67% appearing once. The sample in question was PBMCs, obtained after nivolumab (anti-PD-1) treatment. The clonotype originates from a person aged 40 to 85 with oral cavity squamous cell carcinoma.

CDR3 sequence reads: CAWSPSGTGDEQYF. CDR3 nucleotide sequence: TGTGCCTGGAGTCCCTCCGGGACAGGGGATGAGCAGTACTTC. The gene calls are TRBV30 and TRBJ2-7; the match to TRBD1 covers 10 bases. Germline CDR1 GTSNPN, CDR2 SVGIG (reference sequence). The CDR3 totals 14 residues. J gave up 7 bases and V 2 bases, and 8 bases lay outside the gene matches.